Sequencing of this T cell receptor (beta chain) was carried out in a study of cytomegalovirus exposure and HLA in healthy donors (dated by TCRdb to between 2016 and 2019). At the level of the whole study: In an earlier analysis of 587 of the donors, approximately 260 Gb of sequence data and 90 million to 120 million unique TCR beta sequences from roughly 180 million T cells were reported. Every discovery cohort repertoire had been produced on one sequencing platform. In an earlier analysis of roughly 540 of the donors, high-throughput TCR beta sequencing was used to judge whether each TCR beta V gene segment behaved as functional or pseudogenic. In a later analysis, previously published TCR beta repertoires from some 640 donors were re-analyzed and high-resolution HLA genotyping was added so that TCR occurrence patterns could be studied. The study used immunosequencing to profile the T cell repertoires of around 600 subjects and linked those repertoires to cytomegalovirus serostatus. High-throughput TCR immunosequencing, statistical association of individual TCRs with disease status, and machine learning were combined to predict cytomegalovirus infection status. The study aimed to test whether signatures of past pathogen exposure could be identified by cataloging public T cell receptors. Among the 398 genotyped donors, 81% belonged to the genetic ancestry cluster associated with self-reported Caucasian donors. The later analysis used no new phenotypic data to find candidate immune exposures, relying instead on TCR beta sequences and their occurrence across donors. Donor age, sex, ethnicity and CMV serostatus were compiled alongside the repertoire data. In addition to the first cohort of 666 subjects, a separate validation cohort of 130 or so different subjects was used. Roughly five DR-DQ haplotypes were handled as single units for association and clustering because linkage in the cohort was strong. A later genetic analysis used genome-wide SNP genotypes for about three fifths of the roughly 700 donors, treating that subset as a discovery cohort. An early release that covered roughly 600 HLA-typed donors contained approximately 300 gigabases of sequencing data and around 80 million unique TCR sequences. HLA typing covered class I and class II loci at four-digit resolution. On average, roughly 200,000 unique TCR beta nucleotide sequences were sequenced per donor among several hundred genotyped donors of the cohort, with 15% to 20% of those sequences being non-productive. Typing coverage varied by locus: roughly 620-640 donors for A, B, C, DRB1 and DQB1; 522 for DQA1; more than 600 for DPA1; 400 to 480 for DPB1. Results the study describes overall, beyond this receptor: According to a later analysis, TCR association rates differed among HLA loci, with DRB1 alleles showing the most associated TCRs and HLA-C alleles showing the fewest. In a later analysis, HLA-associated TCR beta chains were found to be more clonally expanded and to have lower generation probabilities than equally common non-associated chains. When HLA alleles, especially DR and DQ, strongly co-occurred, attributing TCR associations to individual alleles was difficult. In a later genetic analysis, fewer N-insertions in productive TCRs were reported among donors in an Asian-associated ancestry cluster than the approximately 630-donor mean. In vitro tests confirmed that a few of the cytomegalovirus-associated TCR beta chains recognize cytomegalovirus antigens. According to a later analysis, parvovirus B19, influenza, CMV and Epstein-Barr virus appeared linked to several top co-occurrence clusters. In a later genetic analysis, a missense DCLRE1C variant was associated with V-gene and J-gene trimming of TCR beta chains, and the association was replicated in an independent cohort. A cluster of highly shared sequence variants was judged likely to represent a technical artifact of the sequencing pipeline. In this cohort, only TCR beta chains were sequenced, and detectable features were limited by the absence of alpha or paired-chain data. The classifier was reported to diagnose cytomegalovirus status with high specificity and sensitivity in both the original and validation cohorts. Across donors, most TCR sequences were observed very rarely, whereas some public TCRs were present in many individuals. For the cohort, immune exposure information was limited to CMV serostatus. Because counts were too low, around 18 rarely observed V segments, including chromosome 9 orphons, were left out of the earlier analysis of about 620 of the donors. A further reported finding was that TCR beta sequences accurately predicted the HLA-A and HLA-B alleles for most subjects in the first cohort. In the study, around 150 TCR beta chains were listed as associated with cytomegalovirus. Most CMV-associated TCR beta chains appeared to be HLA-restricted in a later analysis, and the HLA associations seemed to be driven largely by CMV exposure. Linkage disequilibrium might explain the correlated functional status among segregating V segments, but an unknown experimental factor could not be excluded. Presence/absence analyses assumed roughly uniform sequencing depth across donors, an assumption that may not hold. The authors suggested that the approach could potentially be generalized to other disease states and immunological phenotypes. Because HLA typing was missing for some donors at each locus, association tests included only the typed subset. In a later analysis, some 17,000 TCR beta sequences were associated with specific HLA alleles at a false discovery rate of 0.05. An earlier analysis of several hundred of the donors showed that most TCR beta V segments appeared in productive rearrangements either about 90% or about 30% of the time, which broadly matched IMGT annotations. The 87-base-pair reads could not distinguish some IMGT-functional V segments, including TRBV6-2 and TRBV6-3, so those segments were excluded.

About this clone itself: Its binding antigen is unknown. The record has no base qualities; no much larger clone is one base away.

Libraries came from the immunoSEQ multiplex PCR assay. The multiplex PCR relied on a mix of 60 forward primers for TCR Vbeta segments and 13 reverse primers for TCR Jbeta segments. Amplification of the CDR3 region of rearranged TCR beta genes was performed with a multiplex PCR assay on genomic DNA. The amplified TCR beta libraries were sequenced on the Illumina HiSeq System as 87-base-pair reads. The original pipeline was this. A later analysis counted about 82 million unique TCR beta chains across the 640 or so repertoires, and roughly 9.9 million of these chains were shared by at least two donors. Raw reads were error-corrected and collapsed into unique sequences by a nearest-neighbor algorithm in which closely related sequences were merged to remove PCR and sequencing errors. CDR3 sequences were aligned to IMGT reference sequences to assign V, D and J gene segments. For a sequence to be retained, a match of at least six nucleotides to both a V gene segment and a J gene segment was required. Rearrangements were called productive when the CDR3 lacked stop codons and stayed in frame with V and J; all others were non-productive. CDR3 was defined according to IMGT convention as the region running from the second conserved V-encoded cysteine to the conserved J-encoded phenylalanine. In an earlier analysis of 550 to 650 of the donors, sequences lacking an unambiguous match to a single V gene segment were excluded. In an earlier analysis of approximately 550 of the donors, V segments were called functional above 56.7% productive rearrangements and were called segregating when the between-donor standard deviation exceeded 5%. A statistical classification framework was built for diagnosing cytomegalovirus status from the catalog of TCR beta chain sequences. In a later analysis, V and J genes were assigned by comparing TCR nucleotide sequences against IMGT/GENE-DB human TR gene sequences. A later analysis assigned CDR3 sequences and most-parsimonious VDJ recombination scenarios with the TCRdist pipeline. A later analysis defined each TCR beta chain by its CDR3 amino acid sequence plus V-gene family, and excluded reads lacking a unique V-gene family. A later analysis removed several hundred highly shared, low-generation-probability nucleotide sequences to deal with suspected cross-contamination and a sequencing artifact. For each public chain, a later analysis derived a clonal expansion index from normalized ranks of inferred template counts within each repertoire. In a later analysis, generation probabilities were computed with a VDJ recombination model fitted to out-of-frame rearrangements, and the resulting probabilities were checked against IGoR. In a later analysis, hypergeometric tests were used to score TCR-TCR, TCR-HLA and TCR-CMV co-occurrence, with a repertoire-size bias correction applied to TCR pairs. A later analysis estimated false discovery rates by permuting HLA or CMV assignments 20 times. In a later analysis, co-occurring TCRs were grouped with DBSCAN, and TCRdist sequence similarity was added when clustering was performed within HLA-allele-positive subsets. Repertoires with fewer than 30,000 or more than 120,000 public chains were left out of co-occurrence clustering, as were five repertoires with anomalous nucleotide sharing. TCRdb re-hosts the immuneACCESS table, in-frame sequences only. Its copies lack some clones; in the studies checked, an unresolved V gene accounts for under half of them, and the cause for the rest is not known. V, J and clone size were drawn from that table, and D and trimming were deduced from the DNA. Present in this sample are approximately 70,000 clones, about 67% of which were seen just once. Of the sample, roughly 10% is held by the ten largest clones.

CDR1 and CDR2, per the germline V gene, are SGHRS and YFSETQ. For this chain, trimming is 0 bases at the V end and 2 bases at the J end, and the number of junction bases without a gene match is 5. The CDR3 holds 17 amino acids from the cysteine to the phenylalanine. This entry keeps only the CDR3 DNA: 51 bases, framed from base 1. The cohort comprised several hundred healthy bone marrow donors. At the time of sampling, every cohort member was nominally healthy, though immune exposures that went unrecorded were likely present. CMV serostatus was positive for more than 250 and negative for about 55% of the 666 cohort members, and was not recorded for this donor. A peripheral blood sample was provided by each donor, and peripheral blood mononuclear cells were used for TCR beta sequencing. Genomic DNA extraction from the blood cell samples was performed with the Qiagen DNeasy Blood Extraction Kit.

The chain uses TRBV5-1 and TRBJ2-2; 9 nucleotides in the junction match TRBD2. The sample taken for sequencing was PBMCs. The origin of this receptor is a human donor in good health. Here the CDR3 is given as CASSLGSGRTNTGELFF. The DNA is TGCGCCAGCAGCTTGGGGAGCGGGAGGACTAACACCGGGGAGCTGTTTTTT.